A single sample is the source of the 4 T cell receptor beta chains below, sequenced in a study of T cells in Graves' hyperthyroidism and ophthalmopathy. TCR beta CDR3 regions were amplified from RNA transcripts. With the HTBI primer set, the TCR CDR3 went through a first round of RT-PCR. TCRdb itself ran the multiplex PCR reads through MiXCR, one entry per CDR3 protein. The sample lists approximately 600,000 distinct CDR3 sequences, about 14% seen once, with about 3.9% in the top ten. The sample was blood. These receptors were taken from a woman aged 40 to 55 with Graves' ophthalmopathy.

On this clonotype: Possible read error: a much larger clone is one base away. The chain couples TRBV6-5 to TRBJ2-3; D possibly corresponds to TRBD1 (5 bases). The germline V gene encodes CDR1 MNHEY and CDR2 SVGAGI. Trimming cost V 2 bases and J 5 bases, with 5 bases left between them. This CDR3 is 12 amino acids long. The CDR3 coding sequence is TGTGCCAGCAGTTACAGGGGAGATACGCAGTATTTT. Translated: CASSYRGDTQYF.

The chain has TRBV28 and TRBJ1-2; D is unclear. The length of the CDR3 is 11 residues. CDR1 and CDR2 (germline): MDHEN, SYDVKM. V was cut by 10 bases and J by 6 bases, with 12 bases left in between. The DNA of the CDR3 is TGTGCCACGATCGGGGTTGATGGCTACACCTTC. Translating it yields CATIGVDGYTF.

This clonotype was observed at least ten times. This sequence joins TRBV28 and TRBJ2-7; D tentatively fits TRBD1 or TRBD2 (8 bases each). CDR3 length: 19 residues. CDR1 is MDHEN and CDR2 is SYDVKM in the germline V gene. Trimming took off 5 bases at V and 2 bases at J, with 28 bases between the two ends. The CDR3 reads CASSLSGADRAGRAYEQYF. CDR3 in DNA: TGTGCCAGCAGTCTTTCGGGGGCGGACAGGGCCGGGAGGGCCTACGAGCAGTACTTC. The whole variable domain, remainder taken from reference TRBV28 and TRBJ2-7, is DVKVTQSSRYLVKRTGEKVFLECVQDMDHENMFWYRQDPGLGLRLIYFSYDVKMKEKGDIPEGYSVSREKKERFSLILESASTNQTSMYLCASSLSGADRAGRAYEQYFGPGTRLTVT.

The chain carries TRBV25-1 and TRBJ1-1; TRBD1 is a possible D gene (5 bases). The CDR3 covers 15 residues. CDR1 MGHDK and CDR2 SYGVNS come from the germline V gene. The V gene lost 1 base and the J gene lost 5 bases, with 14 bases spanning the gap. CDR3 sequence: CASSEWGEGKTEAFF. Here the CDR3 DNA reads TGTGCCAGCAGTGAATGGGGGGAGGGGAAGACTGAAGCTTTCTTT. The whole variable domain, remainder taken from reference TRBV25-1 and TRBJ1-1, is EADIYQTPRYLVIGTGKKITLECSQTMGHDKMYWYQQDPGMELHLIHYSYGVNSTEKGDLSSESTVSRIRTEHFPLTLESARPSHTSQYLCASSEWGEGKTEAFFGQGTRLTVV.